The 11 T cell receptor beta chains reported below all come from one sample, sequenced in a study of blood T cell repertoires in COVID-19. Profiled with immunoSEQ multiplex PCR; TCRdb holds only in-frame clones, not every one. The sample holds a few hundred thousand clones, more than 90% seen once. Input material: peripheral blood. Receptors originate from a person under 35 with COVID-19, enrolled during active disease.

The chain is built from TRBV28 and TRBJ2-2; 7 bases map to TRBD2. V shed 5 bases and J 7 bases; nucleotides not matched to a gene: 7. The CDR3 is 14 residues long. The V gene's germline CDR1 is MDHEN and CDR2 SYDVKM. The CDR3 DNA follows: TGTGCCAGCAGTCTGACTAGCTTGGTCGGGGAGCTGTTTTTT. As protein: CASSLTSLVGELFF.

CDR3: CASSLGTAFETQYF. DNA of the CDR3: TGCGCCAGCAGCTTGGGCACAGCTTTTGAGACCCAGTACTTC. V gene TRBV5-1 combines with J gene TRBJ2-5; no clear D gene. This CDR3 spans 14 amino acids. The V gene lost 0 bases and the J gene lost 5 bases, with 11 bases spanning the gap. CDR1 SGHRS and CDR2 YFSETQ come from the germline V gene.

The chain is built from TRBV9 and TRBJ2-1; D not certain. The CDR3 sequence is 13 residues long. The V gene's germline CDR1 is SGDLS and CDR2 YYNGEE. Trimming left V 7 bases short and J 0 bases short, with 8 bases between. For the CDR3, the DNA is TGTGCCAGCGGGCTTAGCTCCTACAATGAGCAGTTCTTC. This gives the protein CASGLSSYNEQFF.

The rearrangement joins TRBV27 to TRBJ2-2; 8 bases are a match to TRBD2. This CDR3 is built from 15 residues. Germline CDR1 MNHEY, CDR2 SMNVEV (reference sequence). The junction had 6 bases not matched to a gene; V was cut back by 6 bases and J by 3 bases. CDR3 sequence (DNA): TGTGCCAGCAGACTAGCGGATGAAGACACCGGGGAGCTGTTTTTT. Amino acid sequence: CASRLADEDTGELFF.

V is TRBV2 and J is TRBJ2-1, with D hard to call. This CDR3 is 13 amino acids long. Per germline, CDR1 SNHLY and CDR2 FYNNEI. Trimming took off 3 bases at V and 5 bases at J, with 8 bases between the two ends. The CDR3 sequence: CASSDGSHNEQFF. Here the CDR3 DNA reads TGTGCCAGCAGTGACGGGTCTCACAATGAGCAGTTCTTC.

The chain carries TRBV24-1 and TRBJ1-3; tentative D call: TRBD1 (6 bases). The CDR3 has 16 residues. V gave up 1 base and J gave up 0 bases, with 9 bases separating them. Germline CDR1 is KGHDR and CDR2 is SFDVKD. The DNA of the CDR3 is TGTGCCACCAGTGATTTACAGGGTATCTCTGGAAACACCATATATTTT. The encoded protein is CATSDLQGISGNTIYF.

This chain uses TRBV3-1 (or the pseudogene TRBV3-2) with TRBJ1-6; D is ambiguous. V gave up 1 base and J gave up 0 bases, with 19 bases separating them. Germline V gene sequence: CDR1 LGHDT, CDR2 YNNKEL (reference sequence). This CDR3 has 20 amino acids. The CDR3 loop reads CASSQVAPQPGGSYNSPLHF. The CDR3 DNA is TGTGCCAGCAGCCAAGTGGCACCCCAGCCCGGCGGCTCCTATAATTCACCCCTCCACTTT.

J is TRBJ2-2 and V is TRBV6-1; D unclear. CDR1 is MNHNS and CDR2 is SASEGT in the germline V gene. This CDR3 has 16 residues. Trimming stripped 1 base from V and 1 base from J, with 10 bases between. This CDR3 reads CASSEGAHLNTGELFF. The CDR3 region has the DNA TGTGCCAGCAGTGAAGGGGCGCATTTGAACACCGGGGAGCTGTTTTTT.

The sample holds one count of this clone. The DNA for the CDR3 is TGTGCCAGCACCGCTTCGGACAGAGATAATTCACCCCTCCACTTT. Encoded protein: CASTASDRDNSPLHF. The chain uses TRBV28 and TRBJ1-6; D possibly corresponds to TRBD1 (6 bases). Germline-derived CDR1 and CDR2 are MDHEN and SYDVKM. V was pared by 7 bases and J by 5 bases, with 15 bases between. This CDR3 has 15 residues.

This clone was detected once. The chain employs TRBV10-3 and TRBJ2-5; 14 positions agree with TRBD2. Germline lookup yields CDR1 ENHRY and CDR2 SYGVKD. Trimming took 10 bases from V and 5 from J; bases not matched to a gene: 15. This CDR3 has 17 residues. The CDR3 loop is CATASRGTSGSLETQYF. The CDR3 nucleotides read TGTGCCACCGCCTCCCGCGGGACTAGCGGGAGTCTGGAGACCCAGTACTTC.

V gene TRBV24-1 combines with J gene TRBJ1-5, with D perhaps matching TRBD1 (6 bases). Germline V gives CDR1 KGHDR, CDR2 SFDVKD. The V and J ends lost 2 bases and 2 bases respectively, with 15 bases between them. The CDR3 totals 17 residues. DNA of the CDR3: TGTGCCACCAGTGATTCCCGGACAGTAATTGGCAATCAGCCCCAGCATTTT. Encoded protein: CATSDSRTVIGNQPQHF.